Sequencing of this T cell receptor (beta chain) was carried out in a study of cytomegalovirus exposure and HLA in healthy donors. The length of the CDR3 is 15 residues. CDR1 and CDR2 from the germline V gene are MDHEN and SYDVKM. The trim removed 2 bases at V and 0 bases at J, leaving 2 bases unmatched. The PCR used 60 Vbeta and 13 Jbeta primers. Assay used: immunoSEQ multiplex PCR; TCRdb lists only in-frame clones, some missing. In the table there are about 200,000 clones, about 88% of which are singletons. The gene calls are TRBV28 and TRBJ2-7, with TRBD1 identical over 9 bases. Sequenced input: PBMCs. This receptor was taken from a woman younger than 35 in good health and CMV-seronegative. The CDR3 DNA is TGTGCCAGCAGTTTAGGGACAGGGAGCTCCTACGAGCAGTACTTC. Protein product: CASSLGTGSSYEQYF. Complete variable domain (other parts from reference TRBV28 and TRBJ2-7): DVKVTQSSRYLVKRTGEKVFLECVQDMDHENMFWYRQDPGLGLRLIYFSYDVKMKEKGDIPEGYSVSREKKERFSLILESASTNQTSMYLCASSLGTGSSYEQYFGPGTRLTVT.